The 6 T cell receptor beta chains presented below share a single source sample, sequenced in a study of cytotoxic CD8 clonotypes in ibrutinib-treated CLL. Clones were read by immunoSEQ multiplex PCR, and TCRdb kept only the in-frame ones, dropping some. The table has 140,000 or so clones, 75% to 85% seen once. Sample: PBMCs, taken after 12 months of ibrutinib treatment. These receptors originate from a human donor with chronic lymphocytic leukemia.

This sequence joins TRBV14 and TRBJ2-7; 8 nucleotides line up with TRBD2. V was clipped by 4 bases and J by 1 base; unmatched bases: 9. CDR3 length: 16 amino acids. In germline, CDR1 is SGHDN, CDR2 FVKESK. The CDR3 loop is CASSPWSGSASYEQYF. DNA for the CDR3: TGTGCCAGCAGCCCCTGGAGCGGGAGCGCTTCCTACGAGCAGTACTTC.

In its sample, this clone was seen a few times. CDR3: CSARRNYGYTF. The DNA of the CDR3 is TGCAGTGCTAGAAGGAACTATGGCTACACCTTC. V is TRBV20-1 and J is TRBJ1-2; D is unresolved. V was clipped by 2 bases and J by 2 bases, with 3 bases between them. In germline, CDR1 is DFQATT, CDR2 SNEGSKA (reference sequence). The CDR3 has 11 amino acids.

The chain's CDR3 is CASSARQRDYEQYF. The CDR3 nucleotides read TGTGCCAGCAGCGCCCGCCAGCGGGACTACGAGCAGTACTTC. The V gene is TRBV9, the J gene TRBJ2-7; TRBD2 matches at 7 bases. J was trimmed by 3 bases and V by 3 bases; bases with no gene match: 6. This CDR3 is built from 14 residues. Looked up from germline, CDR1 is SGDLS and CDR2 is YYNGEE.

This clone has just one count. This sequence joins TRBV27 and TRBJ2-5; possible D gene TRBD2, 5 bases. Germline-derived CDR1 and CDR2 are MNHEY and SMNVEV (reference sequence). The CDR3 sequence is 14 residues long. V lost 5 bases to trimming and J lost 0 bases, with 10 bases between them. The CDR3 loop is CASSRRTYQETQYF. Here the CDR3 DNA reads TGTGCCAGCAGTCGCAGGACTTACCAAGAGACCCAGTACTTC.

The chain joins TRBV27 to TRBJ2-1; 11 bases line up with TRBD2. With V trimmed by 6 bases and J by 4 bases, 8 bases remained unmatched. The CDR3 is 16 amino acids. Germline loops: CDR1 MNHEY, CDR2 SMNVEV (reference sequence). CDR3 protein: CASSLSLAGVYNEQFF. The CDR3 DNA sequence: TGTGCCAGCAGCCTATCACTAGCGGGAGTATACAATGAGCAGTTCTTC.

The V gene is TRBV6-6, the J gene TRBJ2-1, with 11 bases fitting TRBD2. The CDR3 runs 15 residues. Germline trimming cut 6 bases from V and 7 bases from J; bases unmatched to any gene: 8. The germline V gene encodes CDR1 MNHNY and CDR2 SVGAGI (reference sequence). The CDR3 reads CASSLAGGAKNEQFF. CDR3 nucleotides: TGTGCCAGCAGCCTAGCGGGAGGAGCGAAAAATGAGCAGTTCTTC.